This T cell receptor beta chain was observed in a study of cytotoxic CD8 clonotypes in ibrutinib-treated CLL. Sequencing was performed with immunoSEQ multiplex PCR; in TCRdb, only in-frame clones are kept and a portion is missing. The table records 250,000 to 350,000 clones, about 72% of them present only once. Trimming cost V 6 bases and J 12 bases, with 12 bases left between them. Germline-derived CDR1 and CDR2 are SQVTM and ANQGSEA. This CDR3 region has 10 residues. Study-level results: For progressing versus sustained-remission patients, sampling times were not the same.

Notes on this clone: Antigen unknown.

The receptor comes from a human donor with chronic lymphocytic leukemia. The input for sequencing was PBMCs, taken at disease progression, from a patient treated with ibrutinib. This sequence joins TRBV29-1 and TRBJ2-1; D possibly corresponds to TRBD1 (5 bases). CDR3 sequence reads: CSVGHEWQFF. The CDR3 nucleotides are TGCAGCGTGGGGCACGAATGGCAGTTCTTC.